The next 26 T cell receptor beta chains were all read from a single sample in a study of control samples from healthy donors and cancer patients. Profiling relied on immunoSEQ multiplex PCR, and the TCRdb table lists in-frame clones only, not all of them. This table has under 100,000 clones, more than 85% appearing once. Input material: blood. The receptor set was obtained from a woman aged 25 to 39 in good health.

This clone was seen a few times. The chain links TRBV6-1 to TRBJ2-6; D is perhaps TRBD1 (5 bases). V was shortened by 4 bases and J by 0 bases, with 10 bases between the two germline ends. The CDR3 sequence is 16 residues long. Germline lookup yields CDR1 MNHNS and CDR2 SASEGT. In DNA form, the CDR3 reads TGTGCCAGCAGTGCTCAGGGCGGCTCTGGGGCCAACGTCCTGACTTTC. Amino acid sequence: CASSAQGGSGANVLTF.

The chain combines TRBV23-1 with TRBJ1-5, with no clear D. TRBV23-1 is an ORF for which the function is uncertain. V was trimmed by 2 bases and J by 2 bases, leaving 16 bases between them. CDR3 size: 17 residues. The CDR3 sequence: CASSQVEGEHRNQPQHF. DNA of the CDR3: TGCGCCAGCAGTCAAGTAGAAGGAGAGCATCGCAATCAGCCCCAGCATTTT.

The CDR3 DNA sequence: TGTGCCTGGGGGAATACTGAGGCCGGGGAGCTGTTTTTT. It codes for CAWGNTEAGELFF. The V gene is TRBV30, the J gene TRBJ2-2; no firm D call. V lost 5 bases and J 6 bases, leaving 13 bases between the germline ends. Germline V lookup: CDR1 GTSNPN, CDR2 SVGIG (reference sequence). The CDR3 loop spans 13 amino acids.

The chain links TRBV2 to TRBJ1-5, with unresolved D. Germline CDR1 reads SNHLY; CDR2 reads FYNNEI. This CDR3 contains 13 residues. Trimming shortened V by 7 bases and J by 8 bases, and 15 bases separated the two germline ends. This chain's CDR3 is CASTIGPLKPQHF. For the CDR3, the DNA is TGTGCCAGCACAATAGGGCCTTTGAAGCCCCAGCATTTT.

The rearrangement joins TRBV12-5 to TRBJ1-4; a weak D match, TRBD1 (5 bases). The CDR3 has 16 residues. The germline V and J ends were trimmed by 1 base and 0 bases, with 9 bases remaining between them. The germline gives CDR1 LGHNT, CDR2 FRNRAP. This chain's CDR3 is CASGLGQPATNEKLFF. The CDR3 DNA sequence: TGTGCTAGTGGTTTGGGACAGCCTGCAACTAATGAAAAACTGTTTTTT.

The CDR3 here is CASSRDRLEAFF. Here the CDR3 DNA reads TGTGCCAGCAGCCGTGACAGATTAGAAGCTTTCTTT. This chain uses TRBV7-9 with TRBJ1-1, with D possibly matching TRBD1 (5 bases). Germline V gene data show CDR1 as SEHNR and CDR2 as FQNEAQ (reference sequence). The CDR3 has 12 amino acids. Between the trimmed V and J ends, which lost 5 bases and 8 bases, there was a span of 12 bases. The whole variable domain, filled in from reference TRBV7-9 and TRBJ1-1, reads DTGVSQNPRHKITKRGQNVTFRCDPISEHNRLYWYRQTLGQGPEFLTYFQNEAQLEKSRLLSDRFSAERPKGSFSTLEIQRTEQGDSAMYLCASSRDRLEAFFGQGTRLTVV.

V usage is TRBV4-1 and J usage is TRBJ1-2, with D maybe TRBD1 (6 bases). With 4 bases removed from V and 1 base from J, the gap between germline ends came to 19 bases. CDR3 length: 17 residues. Germline V gene data show CDR1 as MGHRA and CDR2 as YSYEKL. Here the CDR3 DNA reads TGCGCCAGCAGCCCAGGGGTCAGGACTTTACTTAACTATGGCTACACCTTC. This translates into CASSPGVRTLLNYGYTF.

The chain links TRBV3-1 (or the pseudogene TRBV3-2) to TRBJ1-1, with 8 bases aligning to TRBD1. Losses at the gene ends were 1 base for V and 2 bases for J; bases not matched to a gene: 3. There are 15 residues in the CDR3. Germline CDR1 LGHDT, CDR2 YNNKEL (reference sequence). The CDR3 here is CASSQVAGGNTEAFF. The CDR3 DNA reads as TGTGCCAGCAGCCAAGTAGCAGGGGGCAACACTGAAGCTTTCTTT.

The rearrangement links TRBV7-3 to TRBJ2-3; 7 bases are shared with TRBD2. The CDR3 has 15 amino acids. The germline CDR1 and CDR2 sequences are SGHTA and FQGTGA. The trim removed 5 bases at V and 6 bases at J, leaving 11 bases unmatched. In DNA form, the CDR3 reads TGTGCCAGCAGCCCGGGGGGACTAATTACGGATACGCAGTATTTT. Encoded protein: CASSPGGLITDTQYF.

Points on this clone: At one of its ends the junction is not consistent with the germline gene, which may arise from a read error. The rearrangement links TRBV29-1 to TRBJ1-2; the D gene is possibly TRBD1 (5 bases). The CDR3 has 13 amino acids. Germline V gives CDR1 SQVTM, CDR2 ANQGSEA. As DNA, the CDR3 is TGCAGCGCCGTCGTCGGGGCTAATTATGGCTACACCTTC. Its protein is CSAVVGANYGYTF.

V usage is TRBV28 and J usage is TRBJ1-5, with 9 bases fitting TRBD1. Germline assignment: CDR1 MDHEN and CDR2 SYDVKM. The CDR3 runs 16 residues. J gave up 7 bases and V 1 base, and 8 bases lay outside the gene matches. The CDR3 DNA is TGTGCCAGCAGTTTATCGGGACAGGGTATGGGCCAGCCCCAGCATTTT. This translates into CASSLSGQGMGQPQHF.

The chain joins TRBV3-1 (or the pseudogene TRBV3-2) to TRBJ1-5, with 7 positions matching TRBD1. V lost 4 bases, J lost 0 bases, and 3 bases stayed unmatched. The CDR3 runs to 15 residues. Germline lookup yields CDR1 LGHDT and CDR2 YNNKEL (reference sequence). The CDR3 sequence is CASSLSGGSNQPQHF. The CDR3 DNA is TGTGCCAGCAGCCTTTCAGGGGGTAGCAATCAGCCCCAGCATTTT.

This clone occurred once. J is TRBJ1-2 and V is TRBV19; 7 bases are a match to TRBD1. This CDR3 has 14 residues. J gave up 3 bases and V 4 bases, and 5 bases lay outside the gene matches. From germline, CDR1 is LNHDA and CDR2 SQIVND (reference sequence). This CDR3 reads CASSKSTGDYGYTF. In DNA, the CDR3 is TGTGCCAGTAGTAAGTCAACAGGGGACTATGGCTACACCTTC.

As to this clone: At the DNA level, this CDR3 is encoded by other sequences in the same sample as well. The V gene is TRBV18, the J gene TRBJ1-1; no definite D call. CDR3 length: 13 residues. Germline V gene sequence: CDR1 KGHSH, CDR2 LQKENI. The V end was cut by 0 bases, the J end by 2 bases, with 4 bases between. CDR3 coding DNA: TGTGCCAGCTCACCACCCCTTAACACTGAAGCTTTCTTT. It encodes CASSPPLNTEAFF. Based on the CDR3 plus reference TRBV18 and TRBJ1-1, the full variable domain is NAGVMQNPRHLVRRRGQEARLRCSPMKGHSHVYWYRQLPEEGLKFMVYLQKENIIDESGMPKERFSAEFPKEGPSILRIQQVVRGDSAAYFCASSPPLNTEAFFGQGTRLTVV.

The chain links TRBV19 to TRBJ1-5; D remains ambiguous. The germline V gene has CDR1 LNHDA and CDR2 SQIVND (reference sequence). This CDR3 comprises 14 residues. Trimming stripped 4 bases from V and 1 base from J, with 8 bases between. CDR3 loop: CASSTRVSNQPQHF. CDR3 DNA: TGTGCCAGTAGTACAAGGGTAAGCAATCAGCCCCAGCATTTT.

A single count supports this clone. The chain is built from TRBV10-3 and TRBJ2-7; 8 bases align to TRBD2. CDR1 is ENHRY, CDR2 SYGVKD, per germline. CDR3 size: 14 residues. V gave up 10 bases and J gave up 2 bases; unmatched junction bases: 10. The CDR3, as DNA: TGTGCCACAATAGCGGGGAAGGGCCCCTACGAGCAGTACTTC. Protein sequence: CATIAGKGPYEQYF.

The chain has TRBV11-2 and TRBJ2-1, with 12 bases that match TRBD2. The V and J ends lost 2 bases and 13 bases, in that order; junction bases with no gene match: 12. CDR3 size: 16 residues. CDR1 SGHAT and CDR2 FQNNGV come from the germline V gene. CDR3 region: CASSLMVTSGRIPQFF. The CDR3 nucleotides are TGTGCCAGCAGCTTAATGGTAACTAGCGGGAGGATCCCACAGTTCTTC.

As DNA, the CDR3 is TGTGCCAGCAGCGGGGGGTGGGCGGCCAGGGCTTTCTTT. Translation: CASSGGWAARAFF. This chain links TRBV7-8 with TRBJ1-1, with D possibly matching TRBD1 (5 bases). The CDR3 is made up of 13 amino acids. Germline V gene data show CDR1 as SGHVS and CDR2 as FQNEAQ. V gave up 5 bases and J gave up 11 bases, with 18 bases separating them. The complete variable domain, with remaining parts taken from reference TRBV7-8 and TRBJ1-1, reads GAGVSQSPRYKVAKRGQDVALRCDPISGHVSLFWYQQALGQGPEFLTYFQNEAQLDKSGLPSDRFFAERPEGSVSTLKIQRTQQEDSAVYLCASSGGWAARAFFGQGTRLTVV.

This clone occurred a few times. The genes are TRBV19 and TRBJ2-3; no reliable D call. The CDR3 is made up of 13 amino acids. The V end was cut by 3 bases, the J end by 3 bases, with 7 bases between. Germline V CDR1 and CDR2: LNHDA, SQIVND (reference sequence). The CDR3 sequence: CASSIRVTDTQYF. The CDR3 DNA reads TGTGCCAGTAGTATTCGGGTAACAGATACGCAGTATTTT. The full variable domain, completed using reference TRBV19 and TRBJ2-3, is DGGITQSPKYLFRKEGQNVTLSCEQNLNHDAMYWYRQDPGQGLRLIYYSQIVNDFQKGDIAEGYSVSREKKESFPLTVTSAQKNPTAFYLCASSIRVTDTQYFGPGTRLTVL.

The V call is TRBV3-1 (or the pseudogene TRBV3-2), the J call TRBJ2-3, with a possible D match to TRBD2 (6 bases). The V gene lost 0 bases and the J gene lost 4 bases, with 14 bases spanning the gap. The CDR3 contains 16 residues. The germline CDR1 and CDR2 sequences are LGHDT and YNNKEL (reference sequence). The CDR3 DNA is TGTGCCAGCAGCCAAGACGGGGGTGGCTTACCAGATACGCAGTATTTT. This codes for CASSQDGGGLPDTQYF.

DNA for the CDR3: TGTGCCACCAGGACAGGGAGTGAGCAGTTCTTC. Amino acid sequence: CATRTGSEQFF. This sequence joins TRBV24-1 and TRBJ2-1, with TRBD1 matching over 7 bases. The CDR3 contains 11 residues. The germline V gene has CDR1 KGHDR and CDR2 SFDVKD. Trimming removed 7 bases from V and 9 bases from J; junction bases left unmatched: 2.

The rearrangement uses TRBV4-1 and TRBJ1-2, with D unresolved. The V and J ends lost 0 bases and 10 bases respectively, with 12 bases between them. CDR3 size: 13 residues. CDR1 is MGHRA and CDR2 is YSYEKL in the germline V gene. CDR3 loop: CASSQDRGTLYTF. CDR3 DNA: TGCGCCAGCAGCCAAGATCGGGGAACCCTCTACACCTTC.

The chain links TRBV2 to TRBJ2-1, with D possibly matching TRBD2 (6 bases). V lost 7 bases and J lost 9, with 25 bases in between. This CDR3 has 16 amino acids. Germline CDR1 reads SNHLY; CDR2 reads FYNNEI. The CDR3 loop is CASTESGTPRFAEQFF. CDR3 bases: TGTGCCAGCACCGAGAGTGGGACTCCGAGGTTTGCTGAGCAGTTCTTC.

This clone was observed once. V and J are TRBV5-6 and TRBJ2-2; D call uncertain. Germline CDR1 and CDR2: SGHDT and YYEEEE. The ends were cut back, 0 bases at V and 7 bases at J, with 4 bases in the middle. The CDR3 is 12 residues long. The CDR3 protein is CASSLVIGELFF. Written as DNA, the CDR3 is TGTGCCAGCAGCTTGGTCATCGGGGAGCTGTTTTTT. Using reference TRBV5-6 and TRBJ2-2 for the parts outside the CDR3, the full variable domain is DAGVTQSPTHLIKTRGQQVTLRCSPKSGHDTVSWYQQALGQGPQFIFQYYEEEERQRGNFPDRFSGHQFPNYSSELNVNALLLGDSALYLCASSLVIGELFFGEGSRLTVL.

The chain employs TRBV2 and TRBJ2-5; 7 positions match TRBD1. Germline V gene sequence: CDR1 SNHLY, CDR2 FYNNEI. This CDR3 is 13 amino acids long. Trimming removed 6 bases from V and 5 bases from J; junction bases left unmatched: 6. This CDR3 reads CASRNRGGETQYF. The DNA for the CDR3 is TGTGCCAGCAGGAACAGGGGTGGGGAGACCCAGTACTTC.

This rearrangement joins TRBV3-1 (or the pseudogene TRBV3-2) to TRBJ2-3; TRBD2 might be the D (6 bases). CDR3 length: 17 amino acids. CDR1 is LGHDT, CDR2 YNNKEL, per germline (reference sequence). Trimming took off 4 bases at V and 2 bases at J, with 19 bases between the two ends. The DNA of the CDR3 is TGTGCCAGCAGCCCCTCGGGGGTAGCGGTAACCACAGATACGCAGTATTTT. As protein: CASSPSGVAVTTDTQYF.